These 26 T cell receptor beta chains share one sample of origin, sequenced in a study of graft-versus-host responses after intestinal transplantation. TCRdb's copy holds only in-frame clones and misses some; the assay was immunoSEQ multiplex PCR. The repertoire holds 60,000 to 75,000 clones, approximately 88% seen once, with about 1.7% in the top ten. Processed graft tissue released its intraepithelial and lamina propria lymphocytes. The material was ileum tissue, obtained around 350 days after transplant. These receptors originate from a human patient who received an intestinal transplant, so some T cells may come from the graft donor.

The CDR3 spells CASSLPLDRGADTQYF. CDR3 sequence (DNA): TGCGCCAGCAGCTTGCCCTTGGACAGGGGGGCAGATACGCAGTATTTT. The rearrangement joins TRBV5-1 to TRBJ2-3; 10 bases line up with TRBD1. The CDR3 runs to 16 residues. Per germline, CDR1 SGHRS and CDR2 YFSETQ. V lost 1 base and J lost 4; bases outside the gene matches: 6.

The V and J genes are TRBV4-1 and TRBJ2-5; TRBD1 matches 8 bases. Trimming at V came to 1 base and at J to 5 bases, leaving 9 bases not matched to a gene. The germline V gene encodes CDR1 MGHRA and CDR2 YSYEKL. This CDR3 is 16 amino acids long. The CDR3 spells CASSQVPGQVYETQYF. The CDR3 DNA sequence: TGCGCCAGCAGCCAAGTCCCGGGACAGGTTTACGAGACCCAGTACTTC.

CDR3 residues: CASSELDSTDTQYF. CDR3 sequence (DNA): TGTGCCAGCAGTGAATTGGACAGCACAGATACGCAGTATTTT. V usage is TRBV25-1 and J usage is TRBJ2-3; D gene unclear. Germline loops: CDR1 MGHDK, CDR2 SYGVNS. The CDR3 sequence is 14 residues long. V was clipped by 1 base and J by 0 bases, with 5 bases between them.

This sequence joins TRBV29-1 and TRBJ2-5, with TRBD2 matching 7 bases. V was pared by 4 bases and J by 3 bases, with 8 bases of the junction left unmatched. This CDR3 is 14 amino acids long. The germline V gene encodes CDR1 SQVTM and CDR2 ANQGSEA. CDR3 in DNA: TGCAGCGTTGCGGCGGTGGCGGGAGAAGAGACCCAGTACTTC. This translates into CSVAAVAGEETQYF.

The chain combines TRBV9 with TRBJ1-6; 11 positions agree with TRBD1. The CDR3 runs 14 residues. The germline CDR1 and CDR2 sequences are SGDLS and YYNGEE. The trim removed 4 bases at V and 9 bases at J, leaving 3 bases unmatched. CDR3 residues: CASSPGTGGSPLHF. For the CDR3, the DNA is TGTGCCAGCAGCCCCGGGACAGGGGGTTCACCCCTCCACTTT.

This clone came up a few times. This sequence joins TRBV7-2 and TRBJ2-7; a possible D gene is TRBD1 (6 bases). CDR3 length equals 14 residues. The V end was cut by 4 bases, the J end by 3 bases, with 13 bases between. The germline gives CDR1 SGHTA, CDR2 FQGNSA. This chain's CDR3 is CASSYRDTLYEQYF. The CDR3 DNA sequence: TGTGCCAGCAGCTACCGGGACACTCTCTACGAGCAGTACTTC.

The chain is built from TRBV13 and TRBJ2-1; D is perhaps TRBD1 or TRBD2 (5 bases each). Trimming stripped 5 bases from V and 2 bases from J, with 10 bases between. From germline, CDR1 is PRHDT and CDR2 FYEKMQ (reference sequence). This CDR3 region has 14 residues. The CDR3 DNA is TGTGCCAGCAGCCCCGGGACCACCTACAATGAGCAGTTCTTC. Its translation is CASSPGTTYNEQFF.

V is TRBV19 and J is TRBJ1-2, with D perhaps TRBD1 (5 bases). This CDR3 comprises 13 residues. Per germline, CDR1 LNHDA and CDR2 SQIVND (reference sequence). V was pared by 7 bases and J by 8 bases, with 17 bases between. In DNA, the CDR3 is TGTGCCAGTACCCCTCGGGGGTCGGAAGGCTACACCTTC. Translation: CASTPRGSEGYTF. Looking up the rest from reference TRBV19 and TRBJ1-2 gives the full variable domain: DGGITQSPKYLFRKEGQNVTLSCEQNLNHDAMYWYRQDPGQGLRLIYYSQIVNDFQKGDIAEGYSVSREKKESFPLTVTSAQKNPTAFYLCASTPRGSEGYTFGSGTRLTVV.

This chain connects TRBV5-1 to TRBJ2-2; no clear D. The CDR3 covers 11 residues. V gave up 6 bases and J gave up 9 bases, with 9 bases separating them. Germline CDR1 is SGHRS and CDR2 is YFSETQ. CDR3 in amino acids: CASKQDRELFF. In DNA, the CDR3 is TGCGCCAGCAAGCAAGACAGGGAGCTGTTTTTT.

This clone came up once. The rearrangement links TRBV7-8 to TRBJ1-5; TRBD1 matches at 10 bases. Germline V lookup: CDR1 SGHVS, CDR2 FQNEAQ. Losses at the gene ends were 0 bases for V and 3 bases for J; bases not matched to a gene: 5. The CDR3 runs to 17 residues. Written as DNA, the CDR3 is TGTGCCAGCAGCTTAGCCACCGGGACAGGGGCCAATCAGCCCCAGCATTTT. Amino acid sequence: CASSLATGTGANQPQHF.

The chain is built from TRBV6-5 and TRBJ1-1; D remains ambiguous. The CDR3 spans 14 residues. Germline loops: CDR1 MNHEY, CDR2 SVGAGI. The V end lost 5 bases, the J end lost 5 bases, and 15 bases lay between the germline ends. The CDR3: CASSRTGVQTEAFF. CDR3 bases: TGTGCCAGCAGTAGGACTGGGGTTCAAACTGAAGCTTTCTTT.

The rearrangement links TRBV5-1 to TRBJ1-1; 9 bases line up with TRBD1. Germline lookup yields CDR1 SGHRS and CDR2 YFSETQ. The CDR3 consists of 14 residues. V shed 4 bases, J shed 7 bases, and the junction held 8 bases outside the gene matches. As DNA, the CDR3 is TGCGCCAGCAGCCCGACACAGGGGGCGTTTGAAGCTTTCTTT. Translation: CASSPTQGAFEAFF.

The chain combines TRBV6-5 with TRBJ2-2, with TRBD1 matching 8 bases. J lost 5 bases, V lost 2 bases, and 7 bases had no gene match. The length of the CDR3 is 16 residues. Germline V CDR1 and CDR2: MNHEY, SVGAGI. The CDR3 protein is CASSYDLTGATGELFF. In DNA, the CDR3 is TGTGCCAGCAGTTACGACTTGACAGGGGCAACCGGGGAGCTGTTTTTT.

The gene calls are TRBV12-1 and TRBJ1-6; the table calls TRBD1, which could not be checked here. TRBV12-1 is noted as a pseudogene. This CDR3 spans 16 amino acids. The CDR3 nucleotides read TGTGCCAGCAGCAGGTTAGCAGGGGTCCATAATTCACCCCTCCACTTT. This encodes CASSRLAGVHNSPLHF.

This sequence joins TRBV7-9 and TRBJ2-7; 9 nucleotides match TRBD1. Germline V gene sequence: CDR1 SEHNR, CDR2 FQNEAQ (reference sequence). The trim removed 1 base at V and 3 bases at J, leaving 7 bases unmatched. This CDR3 is built from 16 residues. Here the CDR3 reads CASSLGGTGKLYEQYF. The CDR3 coding sequence is TGTGCCAGCAGCTTAGGGGGGACAGGGAAGCTCTACGAGCAGTACTTC.

The rearrangement joins TRBV6-6 to TRBJ2-1; TRBD2 matches 14 bases. This CDR3 has 16 residues. Germline V gives CDR1 MNHNY, CDR2 SVGAGI (reference sequence). Losses at the gene ends were 6 bases for V and 1 base for J; bases not matched to a gene: 2. CDR3: CASRGLAGGSYNEQFF. CDR3 DNA: TGTGCCAGCAGAGGACTAGCGGGGGGATCCTACAATGAGCAGTTCTTC.

The gene calls are TRBV7-3 and TRBJ2-1, with 7 bases lining up with TRBD2. Germline-derived CDR1 and CDR2 are SGHTA and FQGTGA. V trimming: 3 bases; J trimming: 8 bases; junction bases outside the gene matches: 4. This CDR3 contains 13 residues. CDR3 protein: CASSLMRGYEQFF. CDR3 nucleotides: TGTGCCAGCAGCTTGATGCGGGGGTATGAGCAGTTCTTC.

This clone was counted between two and nine times. V gene TRBV15 combines with J gene TRBJ2-1; 7 positions match TRBD2. CDR1 LNHNV and CDR2 YYDKDF come from the germline V gene (reference sequence). This CDR3 contains 19 residues. The J segment lost 2 bases and the V segment lost 0 bases, leaving 13 bases of the junction unmatched. The chain's CDR3 is CATSRDGGLGSGTYNEQFF. CDR3 bases: TGTGCCACCAGCAGAGATGGAGGGCTTGGGAGCGGGACCTACAATGAGCAGTTCTTC.

The chain employs TRBV28 and TRBJ2-1; D not certain. CDR3 length: 16 amino acids. V gave up 5 bases and J gave up 0 bases, with 14 bases separating them. Germline assignment: CDR1 MDHEN and CDR2 SYDVKM. CDR3 region: CASSLLWASSYNEQFF. Here the CDR3 DNA reads TGTGCCAGCAGTCTGTTATGGGCTAGCTCCTACAATGAGCAGTTCTTC. Combining the CDR3 with reference TRBV28 and TRBJ2-1 gives the whole variable domain DVKVTQSSRYLVKRTGEKVFLECVQDMDHENMFWYRQDPGLGLRLIYFSYDVKMKEKGDIPEGYSVSREKKERFSLILESASTNQTSMYLCASSLLWASSYNEQFFGPGTRLTVL.

The chain combines TRBV6-5 with TRBJ2-7; D is undetermined. The germline CDR1 and CDR2 sequences are MNHEY and SVGAGI. The CDR3 contains 14 residues. Deletions cut 5 bases from V and 0 bases from J, with 11 bases between. CDR3 in amino acids: CASSPSASSYEQYF. The CDR3 nucleotides are TGTGCCAGCAGTCCTTCGGCCAGCTCCTACGAGCAGTACTTC.

CDR3 sequence (DNA): TGCGCCAGCAGCTACCAAACTAGGACTAGCGGGAGGTTTACAGATACGCAGTATTTT. This translates into CASSYQTRTSGRFTDTQYF. The rearrangement uses TRBV5-1 and TRBJ2-3; 14 nucleotides line up with TRBD2. The V gene's germline CDR1 is SGHRS and CDR2 YFSETQ. J lost 3 bases, V lost 3 bases, and 12 bases had no gene match. The CDR3 runs to 19 residues. Supplemented by reference TRBV5-1 and TRBJ2-3, the full variable domain reads KAGVTQTPRYLIKTRGQQVTLSCSPISGHRSVSWYQQTPGQGLQFLFEYFSETQRNKGNFPGRFSGRQFSNSRSEMNVSTLELGDSALYLCASSYQTRTSGRFTDTQYFGPGTRLTVL.

The chain carries TRBV9 and TRBJ2-3; 10 nucleotides align to TRBD2. With 3 bases clipped from V and 5 bases from J, the junction kept 6 bases outside the gene matches. The CDR3 sequence is 15 residues long. Per the germline V gene, CDR1 is SGDLS and CDR2 is YYNGEE. CDR3 nucleotide sequence: TGTGCCAGCAGCGCCCAGCGGGGGGGACTAGATACGCAGTATTTT. Amino acid sequence: CASSAQRGGLDTQYF.

The V call is TRBV7-3, the J call TRBJ2-5, with 7 positions matching TRBD2. The J call may be faulty, since TRBJ2-7 better matches the DNA end. CDR1 and CDR2 (germline): SGHTA, FQGTGA. CDR3 length: 14 residues. The CDR3, as DNA: TGTGCCAGCAGCTTCAGCGGGACGGCCTACGAGCAGTACTTC. Translation: CASSFSGTAYEQYF.

The chain is built from TRBV2 and TRBJ2-7; 11 bases agree with TRBD2. The germline gives CDR1 SNHLY, CDR2 FYNNEI. The CDR3 sequence is 14 residues long. The J segment lost 2 bases and the V segment lost 5 bases, leaving 2 bases of the junction unmatched. CDR3 bases: TGTGCCAGCAGTCCGACTAGCGGGACCTACGAGCAGTACTTC. Its protein product is CASSPTSGTYEQYF.

The rearrangement joins TRBV19 to TRBJ1-2; perhaps TRBD1 as D (5 bases). Germline V gene sequence: CDR1 LNHDA, CDR2 SQIVND (reference sequence). The CDR3 contains 14 residues. V was shortened by 5 bases and J by 6 bases, with 16 bases between the two germline ends. The CDR3 region has the DNA TGTGCCAGTAGTCGCTTGGACACGAGAGATGGCTACACCTTC. This sequence encodes CASSRLDTRDGYTF.

V gene TRBV6-5 combines with J gene TRBJ2-1, with D uncertain. The V and J ends lost 6 bases and 0 bases respectively, with 12 bases between them. The CDR3 is 15 residues long. Germline loops: CDR1 MNHEY, CDR2 SVGAGI. The CDR3, as DNA: TGTGCCAGCAGACCGTCCGGCGGCTCCTACAATGAGCAGTTCTTC. Encoded protein: CASRPSGGSYNEQFF.